Each of the 4 T cell receptor beta chains below was sequenced from the same sample in a study of blood T cell repertoires in COVID-19. Method: immunoSEQ multiplex PCR; TCRdb's copy keeps in-frame clones and lacks some. The sample includes some 110,000 clones, around 88% of them seen just once. Source material: peripheral blood. Receptors originate from a human donor in a cohort sampled during active COVID-19.

V and J are TRBV6-1 and TRBJ2-7, with 14 bases identical to TRBD2. CDR1 MNHNS and CDR2 SASEGT come from the germline V gene. Germline trimming cut 1 base from V and 4 bases from J; bases unmatched to any gene: 3. The CDR3 has 16 residues. The CDR3 DNA sequence: TGTGCCAGCAGTGAAGGACTAGCGGGAGGGCCGTACGAGCAGTACTTC. Its protein is CASSEGLAGGPYEQYF.

The chain is built from TRBV10-3 and TRBJ2-7, with TRBD1 matching 8 bases. V trimming: 7 bases; J trimming: 2 bases; junction bases outside the gene matches: 4. The germline V gene encodes CDR1 ENHRY and CDR2 SYGVKD. This CDR3 is 13 amino acids long. CDR3 sequence: CAITGQGTYEQYF. The CDR3 region has the DNA TGTGCCATCACCGGACAGGGAACCTACGAGCAGTACTTC.

This chain links TRBV6-5 with TRBJ1-1; 8 nucleotides match TRBD1. J was trimmed by 7 bases and V by 7 bases; bases with no gene match: 5. From germline, CDR1 is MNHEY and CDR2 SVGAGI. This CDR3 has 12 amino acids. CDR3 sequence: CASTGGTDEAFF. CDR3 nucleotide sequence: TGTGCCAGCACAGGGGGCACGGATGAAGCTTTCTTT.

The V call is TRBV6-2 or TRBV6-3, the J call TRBJ2-7; tentative D call: TRBD2 (6 bases). CDR3 length equals 14 residues. Looked up from germline, CDR1 is MNHEY and CDR2 is SVGEGT. The germline V and J ends were trimmed by 5 bases and 0 bases, with 11 bases remaining between them. DNA for the CDR3: TGTGCCAGCAGTAATAGCGGAAGCTCCTACGAGCAGTACTTC. It translates to CASSNSGSSYEQYF.